This T cell receptor (beta chain) derives from a study of shared clonotypes between healthy human individuals. About the research overall: CD4 naive cells filled three plates per donor, CD4 memory three, CD8 naive two and CD8 memory one.

Some clones are missing from TCRdb's copy, which holds only in-frame ones; the method was immunoSEQ multiplex PCR. The table lists approximately 1.5 million clones, approximately 98.5% of them singletons. There are 14 residues in the CDR3. CDR1 is MDHEN, CDR2 SYDVKM, per germline. V trimming: 5 bases; J trimming: 8 bases; junction bases outside the gene matches: 8. Sample: naive CD4+ T cells sorted from blood. Sample subset: CD45RA+ positively selected. The chain recombines TRBV28 with TRBJ1-5; 8 bases line up with TRBD1. The sequence came from a man aged 25-45 years in good health. Written as DNA, the CDR3 is TGTGCCAGCAGTCAAGACAGGGGTGGAGAGCCCCAGCATTTT. It codes for CASSQDRGGEPQHF.